This T cell receptor beta chain is from a study of blood T cell repertoires in COVID-19. Study-level information: Acute and convalescent COVID-19 samples came from the United States, Italy and Spain. T cells, B-cell-depleted T cells, or PBMCs provided the cDNA or gDNA that served as material.

V was cut by 9 bases and J by 1 base, with 12 bases left in between. The CDR3 totals 13 residues. Germline V gene lookup returns CDR1 SNHLY and CDR2 FYNNEI. Original methodology: Amplification of reference gene primers was used by the study to estimate nucleated cell counts. Measured with immunoSEQ multiplex PCR; TCRdb has only the in-frame clones, and not every one. The V and J calls and clone size are taken from that table; D and trimming were inferred from the DNA. The repertoire holds 90,000 to 130,000 clones, with roughly 76% as singletons. The TCR was taken from an older woman with acute or convalescent COVID-19. The chain is built from TRBV2 and TRBJ1-1; unclear D gene. The material sequenced was peripheral blood. The CDR3 here is CARRVNGNTEAFF. CDR3 sequence (DNA): TGTGCCAGGCGTGTAAATGGGAACACTGAAGCTTTCTTT.